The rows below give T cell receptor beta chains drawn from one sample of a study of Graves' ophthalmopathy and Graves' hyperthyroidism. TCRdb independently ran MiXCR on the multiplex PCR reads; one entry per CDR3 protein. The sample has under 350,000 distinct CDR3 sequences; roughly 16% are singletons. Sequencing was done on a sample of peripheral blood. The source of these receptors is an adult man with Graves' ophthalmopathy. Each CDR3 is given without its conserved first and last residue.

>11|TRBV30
ACDRGYNTEAF
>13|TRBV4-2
ASSQLAGVGYEQY
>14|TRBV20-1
SATTGGAEYQETQY
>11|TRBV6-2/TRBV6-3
ASLGQNTGELF
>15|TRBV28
ASSLSTSLGTHYEQY
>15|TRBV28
ASSPPGLAGGGGTQY
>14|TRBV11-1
ASSLVAGSGYAEAF
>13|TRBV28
ASSLGPTGTETQY
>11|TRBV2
ASTTRTGYGYT
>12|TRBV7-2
ASSLALGPETQY